These T cell receptor beta chains were read from a single sample in a study of T cells after yellow fever vaccination. TCRdb independently ran MiXCR on the 5' RACE reads; one entry per CDR3 protein. The data hold under 550,000 distinct CDR3 sequences, with about a fifth observed a single time. The source was PBMCs, collected roughly 20 days after the first yellow fever vaccination. The origin of the receptors is a man in his late teens or twenties who received the YFV17D yellow fever vaccine. Each CDR3 is given with its conserved first and last residue. Each record gives: J gene, D gene, CDR3 length, clone size, V gene, CDR3 protein, CDR3 DNA. D genes are given only for firm matches. Part of the rows lack a size; the others show once, few, many or a class for expanded clones.

j_gene: TRBJ2-7; d_gene: TRBD1; len: 17; abundance: few; v_gene: TRBV2; CDR3aa: CASSPGQGFSSSYEQYF; CDR3nt: TGTGCCAGCAGCCCGGGACAGGGATTTTCATCTTCCTACGAGCAGTACTTC
j_gene: TRBJ2-1; d_gene: .; len: 13; abundance: few; v_gene: TRBV4-1; CDR3aa: CASSQVLGNEQFF; CDR3nt: TGCGCCAGCAGCCAAGTTTTGGGAAATGAGCAGTTCTTC
j_gene: TRBJ1-5; d_gene: TRBD1; len: 15; abundance: .; v_gene: TRBV20-1; CDR3aa: CSAGSGTGHNQPQHF; CDR3nt: TGCAGTGCTGGTTCCGGGACAGGACACAATCAGCCCCAGCATTTT
j_gene: TRBJ2-5; d_gene: .; len: 15; abundance: .; v_gene: TRBV24-1; CDR3aa: CATSETGARRETQYF; CDR3nt: TGTGCCACCAGTGAGACCGGGGCCCGAAGGGAGACCCAGTACTTC
j_gene: TRBJ1-1; d_gene: .; len: 14; abundance: .; v_gene: TRBV11-2; CDR3aa: CASSLVPSNTEAFF; CDR3nt: TGTGCCAGCAGCTTAGTTCCCAGTAACACTGAAGCTTTCTTT
j_gene: TRBJ2-3; d_gene: TRBD2; len: 16; abundance: few; v_gene: TRBV5-5; CDR3aa: CASALAGPSSTDTQYF; CDR3nt: TGTGCCAGCGCGTTAGCGGGGCCCTCAAGCACAGATACGCAGTATTTT
j_gene: TRBJ2-5; d_gene: TRBD2; len: 18; abundance: .; v_gene: TRBV28; CDR3aa: CASSLGLAGALKQETQYF; CDR3nt: TGTGCCAGCAGTTTGGGGCTAGCGGGGGCCTTAAAACAAGAGACCCAGTACTTC
j_gene: TRBJ2-3; d_gene: .; len: 15; abundance: .; v_gene: TRBV5-1; CDR3aa: CASSLDYTGTDTQYF; CDR3nt: TGCGCCAGCAGCTTGGACTACACAGGCACAGATACGCAGTATTTT
j_gene: TRBJ1-1; d_gene: .; len: 14; abundance: few; v_gene: TRBV18; CDR3aa: CASSTAPGNTEAFF; CDR3nt: TGTGCCAGCTCCACCGCGCCAGGGAACACTGAAGCTTTCTTT
j_gene: TRBJ1-6; d_gene: .; len: 14; abundance: few; v_gene: TRBV6-1; CDR3aa: CASSELGYNSPLHF; CDR3nt: TGTGCCAGCAGTGAGTTGGGGTACAATTCACCCCTCCACTTT